The clone carrying this T cell receptor (beta chain) was recorded at least ten times. Its antigen is as yet unknown. Sequencing ends 3 residues short of the CDR3 end; the germline J gene provides the rest. This entry belongs to a study of T cell clonality in common variable immunodeficiency. Findings and limits, study-wide: Common variable immunodeficiency TCR beta sequences reportedly had fewer deletions and N-nucleotide insertions. TCRbeta clonality was increased in CVID versus healthy controls.

The CDR3 sequence is 13 residues long. Looked up from germline, CDR1 is LNHDA and CDR2 is SQIVND (reference sequence). Trimming stripped 9 bases from V and 0 bases from J, with 9 bases between. Heparinized whole blood, about 5 to 9 ml, came from each donor. The data were produced by immunoSEQ multiplex PCR, yet TCRdb's version contains in-frame clones alone and is incomplete. Altogether tens of thousands of clones were found in the sample, and no singletons occur. This receptor was obtained from a person aged 18 to 75 in good health. The chain is built from TRBV19 and TRBJ1-3; D may be TRBD1 (5 bases). Sequencing was performed on peripheral blood mononuclear cells. The CDR3 here is CASRQISGNTIYF. The DNA read from the CDR3 is TGTGCCAGCCGACAGATCTCTGGAAACACC.